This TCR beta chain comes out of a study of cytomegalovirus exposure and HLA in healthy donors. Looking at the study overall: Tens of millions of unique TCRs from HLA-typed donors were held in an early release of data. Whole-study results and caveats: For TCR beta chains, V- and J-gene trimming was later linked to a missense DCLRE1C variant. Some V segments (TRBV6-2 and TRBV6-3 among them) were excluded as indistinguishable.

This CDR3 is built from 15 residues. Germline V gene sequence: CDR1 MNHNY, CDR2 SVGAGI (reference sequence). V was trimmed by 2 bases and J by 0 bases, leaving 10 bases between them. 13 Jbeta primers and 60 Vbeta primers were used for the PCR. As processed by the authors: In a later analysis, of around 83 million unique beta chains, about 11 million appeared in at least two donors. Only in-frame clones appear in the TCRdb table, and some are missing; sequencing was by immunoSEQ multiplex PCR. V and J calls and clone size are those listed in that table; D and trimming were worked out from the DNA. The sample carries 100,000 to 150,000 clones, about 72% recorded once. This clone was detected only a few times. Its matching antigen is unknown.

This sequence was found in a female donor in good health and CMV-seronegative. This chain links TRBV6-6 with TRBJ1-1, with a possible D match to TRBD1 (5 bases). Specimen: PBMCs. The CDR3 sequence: CASSYIGAMNTEAFF. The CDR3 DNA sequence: TGTGCCAGCAGTTACATTGGGGCGATGAACACTGAAGCTTTCTTT.